Listed below are T cell receptor beta chains from one sample, sequenced in a study of cytotoxic CD8 clonotypes in ibrutinib-treated CLL. Produced via immunoSEQ multiplex PCR; TCRdb's table is partial and in-frame only. The sample holds under 150,000 clones, approximately 89% seen once. The source material was PBMCs, sampled after 12 months of ibrutinib treatment. These receptors came from a human donor with chronic lymphocytic leukemia. CDR3s include the opening cysteine and the closing phenylalanine or tryptophan. D genes are given only for firm matches. A row's size may be missing; if present it is once, few, many or a size class.

J: TRBJ1-3; V: TRBV7-9; size: .; D: .; CDR3: CASSSVRGAGNTIYF; DNA: TGTGCCAGCAGCTCAGTCCGGGGAGCTGGAAACACCATATATTTT
J: TRBJ2-6; V: TRBV7-3; size: .; D: .; CDR3: CASSPGSLGANVLTF; DNA: TGTGCCAGCAGCCCGGGCTCCTTAGGGGCCAACGTCCTGACTTTC
J: TRBJ2-7; V: TRBV28; size: .; D: .; CDR3: CASRTAAYEQYF; DNA: TGTGCCAGCAGGACGGCCGCCTACGAGCAGTACTTC
J: TRBJ1-5; V: TRBV2; size: .; D: .; CDR3: CASSESRQPQHF; DNA: TGTGCCAGCAGTGAAAGTAGACAGCCCCAGCATTTT
J: TRBJ2-1; V: TRBV9; size: .; D: TRBD2; CDR3: CASSAGGPYNEQFF; DNA: TGTGCCAGCAGCGCGGGAGGTCCCTACAATGAGCAGTTCTTC
J: TRBJ2-1; V: TRBV15; size: few; D: TRBD1; CDR3: CATSYGQGRNEQFF; DNA: TGTGCCACCAGCTATGGACAGGGCCGCAATGAGCAGTTCTTC
J: TRBJ1-1; V: TRBV28; size: .; D: .; CDR3: CAINEVQGWTTEAFF; DNA: TGTGCCATCAATGAGGTGCAGGGGTGGACCACTGAAGCTTTCTTT
J: TRBJ1-5; V: TRBV18; size: .; D: TRBD1; CDR3: CASSLDRGNQPQHF; DNA: TGTGCCAGCTCACTGGACAGGGGCAATCAGCCCCAGCATTTT
J: TRBJ2-7; V: TRBV28; size: .; D: TRBD1; CDR3: CASSSPGQAAYEQYF; DNA: TGTGCCAGCAGTTCGCCGGGACAGGCGGCCTACGAGCAGTACTTC
J: TRBJ2-3; V: TRBV7-3; size: .; D: TRBD2; CDR3: CASSFSGLGGDTQYF; DNA: TGTGCCAGCAGCTTTAGCGGGCTGGGGGGAGATACGCAGTATTTT
J: TRBJ2-7; V: TRBV20-1; size: .; D: .; CDR3: CSAGIEYEQYF; DNA: TGCAGTGCAGGGATCGAGTACGAGCAGTACTTC
J: TRBJ2-4; V: TRBV29-1; size: .; D: .; CDR3: CSVVHRNIQYF; DNA: TGCAGCGTGGTACACAGAAACATTCAGTACTTC
J: TRBJ2-1; V: TRBV19; size: once; D: .; CDR3: CASSAFSVTEQFF; DNA: TGTGCCAGTAGTGCGTTTAGCGTTACTGAGCAGTTCTTC
J: TRBJ1-3; V: TRBV7-9; size: few; D: TRBD1; CDR3: CASSFSRTGGTDTIYF; DNA: TGTGCCAGCAGCTTCTCCCGGACAGGGGGCACGGACACCATATATTTT
J: TRBJ1-1; V: TRBV18; size: .; D: .; CDR3: CASSPRTENTEAFF; DNA: TGTGCCAGCTCACCACGGACAGAGAACACTGAAGCTTTCTTT
J: TRBJ2-7; V: TRBV9; size: .; D: .; CDR3: CASSETGLAREQYF; DNA: TGTGCCAGCAGCGAAACGGGGCTAGCACGCGAGCAGTACTTC
J: TRBJ1-5; V: TRBV2; size: .; D: TRBD1; CDR3: CASSEASSGGSQPQHF; DNA: TGTGCCAGCAGTGAAGCTTCATCAGGGGGCAGTCAGCCCCAGCATTTT
J: TRBJ2-3; V: TRBV11-3; size: once; D: .; CDR3: CASSLWGQSTDTQYF; DNA: TGTGCCAGCAGCTTATGGGGGCAGAGCACAGATACGCAGTATTTT
J: TRBJ2-7; V: TRBV6-5; size: .; D: TRBD2; CDR3: CASSFDLAGAEQYF; DNA: TGTGCCAGCAGTTTTGACCTAGCGGGAGCCGAGCAGTACTTC
J: TRBJ2-5; V: TRBV28; size: .; D: .; CDR3: CASSLYQETQYF; DNA: TGTGCCAGCAGTTTATACCAAGAGACCCAGTACTTC
J: TRBJ1-5; V: TRBV28; size: .; D: TRBD1; CDR3: CASRPGTANQPQHF; DNA: TGTGCCAGCAGGCCTGGGACAGCAAATCAGCCCCAGCATTTT
J: TRBJ2-1; V: TRBV5-4; size: .; D: .; CDR3: CASSLIGARNEQFF; DNA: TGTGCCAGCAGCTTGATAGGGGCGCGTAATGAGCAGTTCTTC
J: TRBJ2-7; V: TRBV4-1; size: .; D: TRBD2; CDR3: CASSQAFSGRDYEQYF; DNA: TGCGCCAGCAGCCAGGCCTTTAGCGGGAGGGACTACGAGCAGTACTTC
J: TRBJ1-5; V: TRBV10-3; size: once; D: TRBD1; CDR3: CAISRGQGVQPQHF; DNA: TGTGCCATCAGCCGAGGACAGGGGGTACAGCCCCAGCATTTT
J: TRBJ2-2; V: TRBV18; size: .; D: .; CDR3: CASSPLGRPTDGELFF; DNA: TGTGCCAGCTCACCCTTGGGACGGCCTACTGACGGGGAGCTGTTTTTT
J: TRBJ2-7; V: TRBV4-2; size: .; D: .; CDR3: CASSQVAGSYEQYF; DNA: TGTGCCAGCAGCCAAGTTGCAGGTAGCTACGAGCAGTACTTC
J: TRBJ2-1; V: TRBV29-1; size: .; D: .; CDR3: CSVPQDSYNEQFF; DNA: TGCAGCGTTCCACAGGACTCCTACAATGAGCAGTTCTTC
J: TRBJ1-5; V: TRBV9; size: .; D: .; CDR3: CASSVATGQPQHF; DNA: TGTGCCAGCAGCGTAGCTACGGGTCAGCCCCAGCATTTT
J: TRBJ2-7; V: TRBV6-6; size: .; D: .; CDR3: CASSNIAYEQYF; DNA: TGTGCCAGCAGCAACATAGCCTACGAGCAGTACTTC
J: TRBJ2-2; V: TRBV4-2; size: .; D: .; CDR3: CASSQDNQRANTGELFF; DNA: TGTGCCAGCAGCCAAGATAACCAGCGGGCAAACACCGGGGAGCTGTTTTTT
J: TRBJ1-1; V: TRBV11-3; size: .; D: TRBD1; CDR3: CASSLPQGDVEAFF; DNA: TGTGCCAGCAGCTTACCACAGGGGGATGTTGAAGCTTTCTTT
J: TRBJ2-7; V: TRBV7-9; size: .; D: TRBD2; CDR3: CASSKTSGTSYEQYF; DNA: TGTGCCAGCAGTAAGACTAGCGGGACTTCCTACGAGCAGTACTTC